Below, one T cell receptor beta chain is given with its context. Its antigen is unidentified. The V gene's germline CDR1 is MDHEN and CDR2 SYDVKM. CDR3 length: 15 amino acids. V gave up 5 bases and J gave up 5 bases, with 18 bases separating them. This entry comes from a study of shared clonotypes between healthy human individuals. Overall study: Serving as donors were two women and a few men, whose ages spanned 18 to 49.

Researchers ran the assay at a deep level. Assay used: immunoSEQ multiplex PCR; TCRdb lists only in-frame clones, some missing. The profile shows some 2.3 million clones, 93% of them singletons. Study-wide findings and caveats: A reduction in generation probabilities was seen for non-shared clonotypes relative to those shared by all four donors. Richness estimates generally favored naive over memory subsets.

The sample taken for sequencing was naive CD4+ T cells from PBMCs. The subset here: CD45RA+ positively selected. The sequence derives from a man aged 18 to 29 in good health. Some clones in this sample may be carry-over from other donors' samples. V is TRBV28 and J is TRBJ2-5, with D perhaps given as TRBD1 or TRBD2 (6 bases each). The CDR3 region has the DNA TGTGCCAGCAGTACAGGGACCCTTGGAGGGGAGACCCAGTACTTC. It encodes CASSTGTLGGETQYF.